Listed below are T cell receptor beta chains from one sample, sequenced in a study of graft-versus-host responses after intestinal transplantation. Profiling relied on immunoSEQ multiplex PCR, and the TCRdb table lists in-frame clones only, not all of them. The data contain fewer than 20,000 clones, 60% to 85% of them singletons. The material sequenced was ileum tissue, taken 450 to 490 days after intestinal transplant. The receptor source for this set is a human patient who received an intestinal transplant, so some T cells may come from the graft donor. Each CDR3 is given with its conserved first and last residue. A D gene is named only where the DNA matches it firmly. Size is omitted from some rows. Given values are once, few, many or a class for expanded clones.

D gene	V gene	clone size	J gene	CDR3 DNA	CDR3 protein
-	TRBV5-4	-	TRBJ2-7	TGTGCCAGCAGCTTGCCGGGTGAGGGGCGATACGAGCAGTACTTC	CASSLPGEGRYEQYF
-	TRBV5-4	-	TRBJ2-6	TGTGCCAGCAGCGCGCCGCCTTGGGGATCTGGGGCCAACGTCCTGACTTTC	CASSAPPWGSGANVLTF
TRBD1	TRBV6-5	-	TRBJ1-5	TGTGCCAGCAGTTTAGGGGGCAGTGAGCCCCAGCATTTT	CASSLGGSEPQHF
-	TRBV2	once	TRBJ2-2	TGTGCCAGCGTTCTCGGGTCGAACACCGGGGAGCTGTTTTTT	CASVLGSNTGELFF
TRBD1	TRBV13	-	TRBJ2-7	TGTGCCAGCAGCACGCCGGGACAGGGTCACGAGCAGTACTTC	CASSTPGQGHEQYF
TRBD2	TRBV13	-	TRBJ2-7	TGTGCCAGCAGCTTAGGCCGGGGCGGGGGGCTAGAGCAGTACTTC	CASSLGRGGGLEQYF
TRBD1	TRBV16	-	TRBJ2-3	TGTGCCAGCAGCCATCGGACAGGGAGAGGAGATACGCAGTATTTT	CASSHRTGRGDTQYF
TRBD1	TRBV18	-	TRBJ2-1	TGTGCCAGCTCACCAATTTTGGGGACAGGGTACAATGAGCAGTTCTTC	CASSPILGTGYNEQFF
-	TRBV5-5	-	TRBJ1-6	TGTGCCAGCAGCCCGGAAGGGCCAGGGGTTAATAATTCACCCCTCCACTTT	CASSPEGPGVNNSPLHF
TRBD1	TRBV5-4	-	TRBJ1-2	TGTGCCAGCAGCTTGACAGGGGGCGGGGGCTATGGCTACACCTTC	CASSLTGGGGYGYTF
TRBD1	TRBV5-3	-	TRBJ1-1	TGTGCCAGAAGCTGGACCGGGACAGGGAAGCTAAGGACTGAAGCTTTCTTT	CARSWTGTGKLRTEAFF
-	TRBV7-2	-	TRBJ2-2	TGTGCCAGCAGACGGACACGAGGGACCGGGGAGCTGTTTTTT	CASRRTRGTGELFF
-	TRBV9	-	TRBJ1-5	TGTGCCAGCAGCGTTGGGGGAGAGGGCCAGCCCCAGCATTTT	CASSVGGEGQPQHF
-	TRBV6-1	few	TRBJ2-1	TGTGCCAGCGTCGGAGATGCGGGGGCCGTGAATGAGCAGTTCTTC	CASVGDAGAVNEQFF
-	TRBV2	few	TRBJ1-1	TGTGCCAGCAGCCGCACCTGGTCAATGAACACTGAAGCTTTCTTT	CASSRTWSMNTEAFF
-	TRBV18	-	TRBJ2-7	TGTGCCAGCGCACCACTTTTCCAGGTCGACGAGCAGTACTTC	CASAPLFQVDEQYF
-	TRBV11-2	few	TRBJ1-6	TGTGCCAGCAGCTTAGGCCACAGCCGAAGACCCCTCCACTTT	CASSLGHSRRPLHF
-	TRBV5-6	-	TRBJ1-1	TGTGCCAGCAGCTTGGGCGTTGTGATGAACACTGAAGCTTTCTTT	CASSLGVVMNTEAFF
-	TRBV6-1	-	TRBJ2-2	TGTGCCAGCAGTGAAGCGCCAGGGAACACCGGGGAGCTGTTTTTT	CASSEAPGNTGELFF
-	TRBV25-1	-	TRBJ1-4	TGTGCCAGCAGTGAAGGGGGACGGACAAATGAAAAACTGTTTTTT	CASSEGGRTNEKLFF
-	TRBV7-9	-	TRBJ2-1	TGTGCCAGCAGCCCGCTAGCCGCGGGGAATGAGCAGTTCTTC	CASSPLAAGNEQFF
-	TRBV11-3	once	TRBJ2-3	TGTGCCAGCAGCTTAGGGGCAGGACTCACAGATACGCAGTATTTT	CASSLGAGLTDTQYF
-	TRBV25-1	once	TRBJ2-2	TGTGCCAGCAGTGAACGGGGCGGGGAGCTGTTTTTT	CASSERGGELFF
-	TRBV25-1	-	TRBJ2-3	TGTGCCAGCAGTGATTTAGCAGGCACAGATACGCAGTATTTT	CASSDLAGTDTQYF
-	TRBV7-2	few	TRBJ2-7	TGTGCCAGCAGCCCCGGACTGGTCTACGAGCAGTACTTC	CASSPGLVYEQYF
TRBD2	TRBV7-8	-	TRBJ2-1	TGTGCCAGCAGCTTAGGCCGGACTAGCAGTCTGTATGAGCAGTTCTTC	CASSLGRTSSLYEQFF
-	TRBV10-3	-	TRBJ1-1	TGTGCCGGGGCACCGGAGGGAGGAGGGAGGAACACTGAAGCTTTCTTT	CAGAPEGGGRNTEAFF
-	TRBV2	-	TRBJ1-3	TGTGCCAGCAGTGCAAAGGGGGGGGCCTCTGGAAACACCATATATTTT	CASSAKGGASGNTIYF
TRBD1	TRBV10-3	-	TRBJ1-1	TGTGCCACAGGGGGTACGAACACTGAAGCTTTCTTT	CATGGTNTEAFF
TRBD2	TRBV7-6	once	TRBJ2-3	TGTGCCAGCAGCTTAGAGGAGCGGGGGGTGAACACAGATACGCAGTATTTT	CASSLEERGVNTDTQYF
TRBD1	TRBV5-1	-	TRBJ1-1	TGCGCCAGCAGCTTCGGGGACAGGGGGGAGAACACTGAAGCTTTCTTT	CASSFGDRGENTEAFF
TRBD2	TRBV11-2	-	TRBJ2-1	TGTGCCAGCAGCTTAGCGGGGGGCAATGAGCAGTTCTTC	CASSLAGGNEQFF
-	TRBV7-2	-	TRBJ1-1	TGTGCCAGCAGCCTATCCCCGGCCACTTACTCTTGGGGGGACACTGAAGCTTTCTTT	CASSLSPATYSWGDTEAFF
-	TRBV7-8	-	TRBJ2-7	TGTGCCAGCAGCCCCGGACTGGTCTACGAGCAGTACTTC	CASSPGLVYEQYF
TRBD1	TRBV2	-	TRBJ1-2	TGTGCCAGCAGTGAACCGGCAGGGGGGTATGGCTACACCTTC	CASSEPAGGYGYTF
-	TRBV18	-	TRBJ1-2	TGTGCCAGCTCACCAGATTGGGGGGGCTACGGCTACACCTTC	CASSPDWGGYGYTF
-	TRBV20-1	-	TRBJ2-7	TGCAGTGCTAGCGGGACCTACGAGCAGTACTTC	CSASGTYEQYF
-	TRBV20-1	-	TRBJ2-5	TGCAGTGCCAGGGTGGGAGAGACCCAGTACTTC	CSARVGETQYF
TRBD1	TRBV19	-	TRBJ2-1	TGTGCCAGTAAACCGGGACAGGGGTACAATGAGCAGTTCTTC	CASKPGQGYNEQFF
TRBD1	TRBV7-3	-	TRBJ2-5	TGTGCCAGCAGCTTAGGACAGGGAGCAGAGCAGTACTTC	CASSLGQGAEQYF
-	TRBV15	-	TRBJ2-2	TGTGCCACCGGAGAGGGTTCCCGGGCCGGGGAGCTGTTTTTT	CATGEGSRAGELFF
TRBD2	TRBV11-3	-	TRBJ2-3	TGTGCCAGCAGCTCGATAGCGGGAGTCGGCACCCCAATCGCAGATACGCAGTATTTT	CASSSIAGVGTPIADTQYF
-	TRBV6-4	-	TRBJ2-1	TGTGCCAGCAGTGACTCGGGGGGAGAGCAGTTCTTC	CASSDSGGEQFF
-	TRBV29-1	-	TRBJ1-1	TGCAGCGCGGGACGCCAGAACACTGAAGCTTTCTTT	CSAGRQNTEAFF
-	TRBV27	-	TRBJ2-2	TGTGCCAGCAGTTTATCGATGGGGTTGGGCGGGGAGCTGTTTTTT	CASSLSMGLGGELFF
-	TRBV6-1	few	TRBJ1-1	TGTGCCAGCAGCCGACGGAACACTGAAGCTTTCTTT	CASSRRNTEAFF
TRBD1	TRBV13	-	TRBJ2-2	TGTGCCAGTACCGACAGGGGCCAGACTGGGACCGGGGAGCTGTTTTTT	CASTDRGQTGTGELFF
-	TRBV7-9	-	TRBJ1-2	TGTGCCAGCAGCCCTAGCGGGCCCTGGGGGCACACCTTC	CASSPSGPWGHTF
-	TRBV18	-	TRBJ2-7	TGTGCCAGCTCACCACTTTTCCAGGTCGACGAGCAGTACTTC	CASSPLFQVDEQYF
TRBD1	TRBV7-8	-	TRBJ1-3	TGTGCCAGCAGCTTAGAGGGGACAGGGTGGATCTCTGGAAACACCATATATTTT	CASSLEGTGWISGNTIYF
-	TRBV9	-	TRBJ2-3	TGTGCCAGCAGCGTAGTTCCAGCTAGCACAGATACGCAGTATTTT	CASSVVPASTDTQYF
-	TRBV15	-	TRBJ1-5	TGTGCCACCAGCAGTGTGTCAGGCGCCCTTCAGCCCCAGCATTTT	CATSSVSGALQPQHF
TRBD1	TRBV6-1	large	TRBJ1-2	TGTGCCAGCAGTGAACCGGCAGGGGGGTATGGCTACACCTTC	CASSEPAGGYGYTF
TRBD1	TRBV10-2	few	TRBJ2-1	TGCGCCAGCGACACCCGACAGGGGGCGCTCAATGAGCAGTTCTTC	CASDTRQGALNEQFF
-	TRBV9	once	TRBJ2-1	TGTGCCAGCAGCCCCCCCTCCGGCGCGGTACCGTTCTTC	CASSPPSGAVPFF
TRBD1	TRBV6-1	-	TRBJ1-5	TGTGCCAGCAGTGGGGACAGGGCCGGCAATCAGCCCCAGCATTTT	CASSGDRAGNQPQHF
-	TRBV6-4	-	TRBJ1-2	TGTGCCAGCAGTGGGCCGGCCCGTCCTTATGGCTACACCTTC	CASSGPARPYGYTF
TRBD2	TRBV4-1	-	TRBJ2-5	TGCGCCAGCAGCCAAGCGGGGGGCCAAGAGACCCAGTACTTC	CASSQAGGQETQYF
-	TRBV7-8	-	TRBJ2-5	TGTGCCAGCAGCGATGGAGGGGTTGAGACCCAGTACTTC	CASSDGGVETQYF